The clone carrying this T cell receptor beta chain was detected many times. This sample was taken from a study of blood T cell repertoires in COVID-19. CDR1 is SGHNT and CDR2 is YYREEE in the germline V gene (reference sequence). The CDR3 is 15 residues long. V lost 0 bases, J lost 2 bases, and 1 base stayed unmatched. Study processing details: Estimation of nucleated cell counts relied on the amplification of reference gene primers. Assay used: immunoSEQ multiplex PCR; TCRdb lists only in-frame clones, some missing. Clone size and the V and J calls come from that table; the DNA yielded D and trimming. The sample shows about 230,000 clones, approximately 82% of them seen only once.

The V call is TRBV5-4, the J call TRBJ2-1; TRBD1 matches 8 bases. This clonotype originated in a woman in her 70s with active or convalescent COVID-19. The sequenced sample was peripheral blood. CDR3 sequence (DNA): TGTGCCAGCAGCTTGGACAGGGGGACCTACAATGAGCAGTTCTTC. Its protein is CASSLDRGTYNEQFF.